The text below deals with one T cell receptor beta chain. Its antigen is still unknown. At one end, the junction sequence differs from germline, possibly due to a read error. The data derive from a study of tumor-infiltrating lymphocytes in primary liver carcinoma. Study-level information: Productive TCRbeta reads per sample were roughly 3.5 to 7.13 million, not differing by tissue. The study, taken as a whole, reports: Detection in all five tumor regions applied to only about 8-25% of top clones.

A primer in the constant region served to generate TCR beta cDNA from roughly 520 ng of total RNA. Each TCR beta library was derived from three nested multiplex PCR rounds that employed slightly modified ARM-PCR. One entry per CDR3 protein, called by TCRdb with MiXCR from the multiplex PCR reads. Of about 100,000 distinct CDR3 sequences in the sample, about 70% were seen once. Between 20 and 30 mg of unsorted bulk tissue served as the source from which RNA and DNA were co-extracted. The sequenced sample was liver tumor tissue from sampling region 2. Subset described: tumor region T2, inferior pole. The origin of this receptor is a woman between 55 and 75 years old with primary liver carcinoma and hepatitis B virus infection.

Written as DNA, the CDR3 is TGTGTCAGCAGAACTATGAGGGTTGGTCAATCGTGGGGCTACACCTTC. Its translation: CVSRTMRVGQSWGYTF. The chain uses TRBV6-2 or TRBV6-3 and TRBJ1-2, with no clear D. CDR1 and CDR2 (germline): MNHEY, SVGEGT. The CDR3 is 16 residues long.